Reported below is one TCR beta chain. The sample originates from a study of blood T cell repertoires in COVID-19. Study details: Samples taken during acute and convalescent COVID-19 were collected in the United States, Italy and Spain. Sources were T cells, B-cell-depleted T cells, or PBMCs; the material itself was cDNA or gDNA.

Original processing notes: Using reference gene primer amplification, nucleated cell counts were estimated. Measured with immunoSEQ multiplex PCR; TCRdb has only the in-frame clones, and not every one. That table furnishes V, J and clone size, whereas the DNA furnished D and trimming. The table has about 58,000 clones, approximately 91% seen once; the top ten hold 14%. CDR3 length equals 13 residues. From germline, CDR1 is SEHNR and CDR2 FQNEAQ (reference sequence). Trimming removed 5 bases at V and 1 base at J, with 8 bases between. This clonotype was sampled from a woman in her fifties or sixties with active COVID-19. The chain is built from TRBV7-9 and TRBJ1-2; tentative D call: TRBD1 (6 bases). The sample taken for sequencing was peripheral blood. CDR3 sequence (DNA): TGTGCCAGCAGCCGGACAGATAACTATGGCTACACCTTC. It translates to CASSRTDNYGYTF.